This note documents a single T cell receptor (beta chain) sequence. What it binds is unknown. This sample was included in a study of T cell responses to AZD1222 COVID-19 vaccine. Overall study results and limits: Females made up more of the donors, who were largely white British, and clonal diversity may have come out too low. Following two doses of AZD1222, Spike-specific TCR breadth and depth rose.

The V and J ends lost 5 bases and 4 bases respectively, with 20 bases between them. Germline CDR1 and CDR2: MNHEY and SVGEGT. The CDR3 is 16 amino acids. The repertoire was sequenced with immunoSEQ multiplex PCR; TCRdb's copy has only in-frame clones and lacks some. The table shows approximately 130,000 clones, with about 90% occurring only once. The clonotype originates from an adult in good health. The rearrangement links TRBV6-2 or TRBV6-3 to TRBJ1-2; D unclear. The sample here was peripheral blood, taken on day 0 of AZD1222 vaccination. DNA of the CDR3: TGTGCCAGCAGTAGGCCCGGCGGGCCAGAAATCTATGGCTACACCTTC. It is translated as CASSRPGGPEIYGYTF.